This T cell receptor beta chain was captured by sequencing in a study of blood T cell repertoires in COVID-19. Study-wide background: T cells, B-cell-depleted T cells, or PBMCs provided the cDNA or gDNA that served as material.

This clone was counted once. Germline values: CDR1 LNHDA, CDR2 SQIVND (reference sequence). V trimming: 8 bases; J trimming: 6 bases; junction bases outside the gene matches: 10. The CDR3 totals 15 residues. Generated by immunoSEQ multiplex PCR, the TCRdb table keeps only in-frame clones and is missing some. Of some 300,000 clones in the sample, 88% were seen once. The rearrangement uses TRBV19 and TRBJ1-4; 9 nucleotides line up with TRBD1. Specimen: PBMCs or T cells enriched from blood (not recorded which). The source of this sequence is a woman in her twenties or thirties who had recovered from COVID-19. The CDR3 sequence is CASSSIQGAYEKLFF. The CDR3 DNA sequence: TGTGCCAGTTCCTCCATACAGGGGGCTTATGAAAAACTGTTTTTT.